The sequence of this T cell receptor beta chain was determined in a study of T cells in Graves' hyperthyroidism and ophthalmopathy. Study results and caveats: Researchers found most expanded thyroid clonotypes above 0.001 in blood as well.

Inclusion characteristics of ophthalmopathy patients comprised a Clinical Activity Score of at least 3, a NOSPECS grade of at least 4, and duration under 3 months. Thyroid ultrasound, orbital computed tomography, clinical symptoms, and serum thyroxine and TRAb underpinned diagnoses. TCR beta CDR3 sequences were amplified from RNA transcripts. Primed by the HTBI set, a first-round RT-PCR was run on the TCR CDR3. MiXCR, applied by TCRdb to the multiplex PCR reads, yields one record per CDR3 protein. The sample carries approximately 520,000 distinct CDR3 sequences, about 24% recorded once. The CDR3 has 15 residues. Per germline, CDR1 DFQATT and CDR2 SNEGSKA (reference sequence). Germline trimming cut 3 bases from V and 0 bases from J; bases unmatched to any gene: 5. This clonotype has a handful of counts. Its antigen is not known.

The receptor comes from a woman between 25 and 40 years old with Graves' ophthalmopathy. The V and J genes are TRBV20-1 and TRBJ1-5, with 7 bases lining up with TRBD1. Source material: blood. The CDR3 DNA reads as TGCAGTGCTAGTTTAGGGGGCAATAGCAATCAGCCCCAGCATTTT. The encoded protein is CSASLGGNSNQPQHF.